This TCR beta chain was captured in a study of post-analysis software for immune sequencing data. Findings of the study overall: Higher frequency in patients than in controls was seen for several TRBV segments, with TRBV5-6, TRBV5-1 and TRBV20-1 among them.

From germline, CDR1 is ENHRY and CDR2 SYGVKD. After removal of 0 bases from V and 2 bases from J, the junction contained 9 bases not matched to a gene. This CDR3 has 18 amino acids. This clonotype was seen only a few times. Its antigen is unidentified. Every TCR beta cDNA library bore unique molecular identifiers. Each CDR3 protein is one row after TCRdb ran MiXCR on the PCR reads. The sample has about 460,000 distinct CDR3 sequences, nearly 45% seen once. The TCR sequence derives from a girl aged 5-17 years with multiple sclerosis. V gene TRBV10-3 combines with J gene TRBJ1-5; 8 positions agree with TRBD1. The sample taken for sequencing was blood. CDR3 amino acids: CAISESRGAGGGNQPQHF. CDR3 nucleotides: TGTGCCATCAGTGAGTCGCGAGGGGCAGGGGGCGGCAATCAGCCCCAGCATTTT.